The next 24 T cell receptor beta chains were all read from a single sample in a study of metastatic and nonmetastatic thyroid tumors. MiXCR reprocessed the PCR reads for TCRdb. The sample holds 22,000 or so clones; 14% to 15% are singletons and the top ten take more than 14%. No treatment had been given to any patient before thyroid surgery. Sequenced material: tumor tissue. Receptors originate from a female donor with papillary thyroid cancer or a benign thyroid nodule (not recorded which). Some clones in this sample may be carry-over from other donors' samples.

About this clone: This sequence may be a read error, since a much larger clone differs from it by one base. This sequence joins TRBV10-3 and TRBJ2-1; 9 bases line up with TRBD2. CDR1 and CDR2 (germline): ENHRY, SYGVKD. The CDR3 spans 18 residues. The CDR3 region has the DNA TGTGCCATCAGTGAGCCAAAAGGGACTAGCCGCTCCTACAATGAGCAGTTATTC. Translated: CAISEPKGTSRSYNEQLF.

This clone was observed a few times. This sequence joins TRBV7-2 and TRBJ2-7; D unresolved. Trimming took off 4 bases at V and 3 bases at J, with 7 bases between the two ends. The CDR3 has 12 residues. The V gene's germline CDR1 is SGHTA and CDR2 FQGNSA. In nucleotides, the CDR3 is TGTGCCAGCAGCTCCAAGGGCTACGAGCAGTACTTC. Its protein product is CASSSKGYEQYF. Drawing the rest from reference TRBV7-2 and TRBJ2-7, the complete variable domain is GAGVSQSPSNKVTEKGKDVELRCDPISGHTALYWYRQSLGQGLEFLIYFQGNSAPDKSGLPSDRFSAERTGGSVSTLTIQRTQQEDSAVYLCASSSKGYEQYFGPGTRLTVT.

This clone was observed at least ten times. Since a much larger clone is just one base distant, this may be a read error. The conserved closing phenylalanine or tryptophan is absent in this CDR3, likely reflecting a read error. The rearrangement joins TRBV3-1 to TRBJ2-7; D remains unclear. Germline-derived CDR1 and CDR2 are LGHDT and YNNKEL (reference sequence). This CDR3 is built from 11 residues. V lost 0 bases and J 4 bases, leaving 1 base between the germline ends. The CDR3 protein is CASSQDYEQYS. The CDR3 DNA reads TGTGCCAGCAGCCAAGATTACGAGCAGTACTCC.

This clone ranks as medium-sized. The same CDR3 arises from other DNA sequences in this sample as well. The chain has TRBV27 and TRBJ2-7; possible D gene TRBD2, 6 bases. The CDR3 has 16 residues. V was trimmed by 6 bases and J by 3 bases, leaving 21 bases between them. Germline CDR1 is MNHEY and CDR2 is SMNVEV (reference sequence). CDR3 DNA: TGTGCCAGCAGAAGCTCCGGGGTAGCGGTAAACTACGAGCAGTACTTC. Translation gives CASRSSGVAVNYEQYF.

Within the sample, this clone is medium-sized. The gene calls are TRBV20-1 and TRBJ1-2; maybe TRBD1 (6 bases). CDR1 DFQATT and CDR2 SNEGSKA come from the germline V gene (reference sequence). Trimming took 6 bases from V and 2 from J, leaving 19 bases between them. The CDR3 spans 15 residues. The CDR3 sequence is CSATNHRERNYGYTF. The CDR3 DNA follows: TGCAGTGCCACGAACCACAGGGAGCGCAACTATGGCTACACCTTC.

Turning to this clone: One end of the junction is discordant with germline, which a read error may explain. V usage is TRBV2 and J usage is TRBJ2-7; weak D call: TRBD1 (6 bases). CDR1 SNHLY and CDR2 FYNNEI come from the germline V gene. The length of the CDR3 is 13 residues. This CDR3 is CASRTGTSCEQYF. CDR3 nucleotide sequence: TGTGCCAGCAGAACCGGGACATCCTGCGAGCAGTACTTC.

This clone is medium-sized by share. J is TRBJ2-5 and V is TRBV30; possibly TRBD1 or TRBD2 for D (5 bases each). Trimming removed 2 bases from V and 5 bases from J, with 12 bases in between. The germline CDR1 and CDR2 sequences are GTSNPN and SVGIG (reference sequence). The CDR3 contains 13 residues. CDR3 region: CAWSPGRRETQYF. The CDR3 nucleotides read TGTGCCTGGAGTCCGGGACGTAGGGAGACCCAGTACTTC.

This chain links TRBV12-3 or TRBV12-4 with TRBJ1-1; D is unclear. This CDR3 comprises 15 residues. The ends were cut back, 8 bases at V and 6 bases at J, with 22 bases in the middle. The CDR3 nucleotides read TGTGCCAGCTTTCGAGCAGGTTTGGCGCACCCTGAAGCTTTCTTT. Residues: CASFRAGLAHPEAFF.

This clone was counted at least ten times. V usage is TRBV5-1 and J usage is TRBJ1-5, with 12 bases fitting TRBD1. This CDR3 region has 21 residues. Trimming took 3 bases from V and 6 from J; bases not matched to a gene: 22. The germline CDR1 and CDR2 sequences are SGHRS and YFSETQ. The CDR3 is CASSSAPGTGGDDQGCQPQHF. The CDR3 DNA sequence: TGCGCCAGCAGCTCCGCTCCCGGGACAGGGGGCGATGATCAAGGTTGTCAGCCCCAGCATTTT.

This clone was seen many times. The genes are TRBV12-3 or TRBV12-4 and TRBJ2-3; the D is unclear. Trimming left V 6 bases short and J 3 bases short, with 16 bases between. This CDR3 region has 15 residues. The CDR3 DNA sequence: TGTGCCAGCAGCCGGCCCTTCGGTGGGACAGATACGCAGTATTTT. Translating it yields CASSRPFGGTDTQYF.

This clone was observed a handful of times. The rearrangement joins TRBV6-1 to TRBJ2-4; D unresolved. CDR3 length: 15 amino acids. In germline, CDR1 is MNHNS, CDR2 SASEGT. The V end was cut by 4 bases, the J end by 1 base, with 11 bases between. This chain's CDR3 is CASSASEVAKNIQYF. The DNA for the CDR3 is TGTGCCAGCAGTGCTAGTGAGGTTGCCAAAAACATTCAGTACTTC.

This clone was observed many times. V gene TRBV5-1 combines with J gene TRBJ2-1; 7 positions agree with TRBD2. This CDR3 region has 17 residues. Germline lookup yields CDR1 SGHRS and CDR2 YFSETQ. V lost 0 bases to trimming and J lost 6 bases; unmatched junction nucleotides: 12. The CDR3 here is CASSLALSGLQSNEQFF. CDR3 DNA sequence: TGCGCCAGCAGCTTGGCTCTTAGCGGGCTGCAGAGCAATGAGCAGTTCTTC. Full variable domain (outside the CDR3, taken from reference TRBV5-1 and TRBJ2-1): KAGVTQTPRYLIKTRGQQVTLSCSPISGHRSVSWYQQTPGQGLQFLFEYFSETQRNKGNFPGRFSGRQFSNSRSEMNVSTLELGDSALYLCASSLALSGLQSNEQFFGPGTRLTVL.

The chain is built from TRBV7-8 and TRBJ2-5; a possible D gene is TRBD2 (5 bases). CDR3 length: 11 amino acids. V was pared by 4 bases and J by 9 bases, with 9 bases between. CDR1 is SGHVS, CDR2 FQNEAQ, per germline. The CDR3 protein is CASSSRASQYF. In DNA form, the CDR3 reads TGTGCCAGCAGCTCGCGGGCTTCCCAGTACTTC.

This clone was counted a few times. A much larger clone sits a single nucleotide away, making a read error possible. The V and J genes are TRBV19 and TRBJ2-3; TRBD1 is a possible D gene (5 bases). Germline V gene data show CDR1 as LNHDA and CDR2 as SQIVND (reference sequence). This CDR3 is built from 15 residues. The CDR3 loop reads CASNPAGMVTDTQYF. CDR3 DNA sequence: TGCGCCAGTAACCCGGCAGGGATGGTCACAGATACGCAGTATTTT.

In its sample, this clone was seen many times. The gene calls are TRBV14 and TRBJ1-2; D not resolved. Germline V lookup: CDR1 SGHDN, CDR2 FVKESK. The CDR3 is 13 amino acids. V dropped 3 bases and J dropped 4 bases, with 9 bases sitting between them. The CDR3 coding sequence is TGTGCCAGCAGCCAGGGGATATCCTATGGCTACACCTTC. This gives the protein CASSQGISYGYTF.

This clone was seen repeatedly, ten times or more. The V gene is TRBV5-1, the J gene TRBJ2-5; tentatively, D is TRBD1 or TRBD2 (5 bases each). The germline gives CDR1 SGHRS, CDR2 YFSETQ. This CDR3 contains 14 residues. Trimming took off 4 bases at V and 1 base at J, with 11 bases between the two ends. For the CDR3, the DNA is TGCGCCAGCAGCCGGGACCGCCCCCAAGAGACCCAGTACTTC. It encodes CASSRDRPQETQYF.

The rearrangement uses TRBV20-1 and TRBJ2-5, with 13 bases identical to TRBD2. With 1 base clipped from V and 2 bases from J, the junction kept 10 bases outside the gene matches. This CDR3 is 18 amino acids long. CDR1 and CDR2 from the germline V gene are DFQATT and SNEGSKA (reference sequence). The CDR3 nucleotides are TGCAGTGCTAGAGGGGAGATACTAGCGGGAGGGCCACAAGAGACCCAGTACTTC. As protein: CSARGEILAGGPQETQYF.

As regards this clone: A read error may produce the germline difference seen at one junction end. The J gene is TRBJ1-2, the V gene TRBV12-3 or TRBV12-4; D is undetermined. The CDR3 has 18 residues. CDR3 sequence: CAIILPGNLLDHNYGYTF. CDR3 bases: TGCGCCATCATATTGCCGGGCAACCTCCTAGATCATAACTATGGCTACACCTTC.

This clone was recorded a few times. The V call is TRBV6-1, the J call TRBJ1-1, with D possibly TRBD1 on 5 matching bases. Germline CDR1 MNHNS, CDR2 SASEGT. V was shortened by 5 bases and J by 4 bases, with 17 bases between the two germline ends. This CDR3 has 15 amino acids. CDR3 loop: CASSQNFQGGTEAFF. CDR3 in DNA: TGTGCCAGCAGTCAGAATTTTCAGGGTGGCACTGAAGCTTTCTTT.

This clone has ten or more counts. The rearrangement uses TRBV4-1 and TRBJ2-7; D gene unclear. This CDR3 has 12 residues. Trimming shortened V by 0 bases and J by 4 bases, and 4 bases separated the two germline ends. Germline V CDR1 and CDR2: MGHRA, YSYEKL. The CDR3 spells CASSQEVYEQYF. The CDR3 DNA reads TGCGCCAGCAGCCAAGAAGTTTACGAGCAGTACTTC.

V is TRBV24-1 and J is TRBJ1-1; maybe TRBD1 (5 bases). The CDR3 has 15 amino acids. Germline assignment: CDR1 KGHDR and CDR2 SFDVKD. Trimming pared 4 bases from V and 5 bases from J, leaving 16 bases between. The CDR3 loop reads CATSEGSAGRTEAFF. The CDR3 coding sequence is TGTGCCACCAGTGAGGGCTCGGCAGGGAGGACTGAAGCTTTCTTT.

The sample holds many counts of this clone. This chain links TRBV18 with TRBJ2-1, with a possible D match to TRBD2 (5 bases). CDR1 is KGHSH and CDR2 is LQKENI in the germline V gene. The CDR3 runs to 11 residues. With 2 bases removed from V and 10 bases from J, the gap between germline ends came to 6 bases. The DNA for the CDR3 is TGTGCCAGCTCACCAGAGCGGGAGCAGTTCTTC. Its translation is CASSPEREQFF. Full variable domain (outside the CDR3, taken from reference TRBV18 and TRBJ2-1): NAGVMQNPRHLVRRRGQEARLRCSPMKGHSHVYWYRQLPEEGLKFMVYLQKENIIDESGMPKERFSAEFPKEGPSILRIQQVVRGDSAAYFCASSPEREQFFGPGTRLTVL.

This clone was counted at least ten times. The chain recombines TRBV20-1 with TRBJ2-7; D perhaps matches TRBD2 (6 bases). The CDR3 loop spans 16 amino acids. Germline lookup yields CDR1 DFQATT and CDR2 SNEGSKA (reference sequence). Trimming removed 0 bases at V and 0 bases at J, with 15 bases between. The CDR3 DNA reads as TGCAGTGCTAGAGATGGGGGGACCCTGAGCTCCTACGAGCAGTACTTC. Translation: CSARDGGTLSSYEQYF.

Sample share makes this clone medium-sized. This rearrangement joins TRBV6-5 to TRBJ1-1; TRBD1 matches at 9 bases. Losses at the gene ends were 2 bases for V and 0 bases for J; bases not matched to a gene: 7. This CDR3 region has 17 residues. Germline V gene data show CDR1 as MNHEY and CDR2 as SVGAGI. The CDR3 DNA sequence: TGTGCCAGCAGTTACCTACCGGACAGGGGTATGAACACTGAAGCTTTCTTT. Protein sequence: CASSYLPDRGMNTEAFF.